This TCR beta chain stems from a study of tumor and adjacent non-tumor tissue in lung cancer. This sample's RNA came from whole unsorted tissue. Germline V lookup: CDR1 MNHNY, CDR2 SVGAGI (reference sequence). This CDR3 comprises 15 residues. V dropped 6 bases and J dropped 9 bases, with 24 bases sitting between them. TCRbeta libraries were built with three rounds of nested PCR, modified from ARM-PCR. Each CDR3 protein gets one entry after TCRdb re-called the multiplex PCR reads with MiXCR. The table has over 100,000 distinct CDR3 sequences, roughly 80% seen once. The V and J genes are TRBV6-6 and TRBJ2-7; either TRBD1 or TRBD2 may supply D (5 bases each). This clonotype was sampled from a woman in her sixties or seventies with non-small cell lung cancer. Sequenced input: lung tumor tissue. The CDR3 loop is CASSQGRFLAGGQYF. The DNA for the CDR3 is TGTGCCAGCAGCCAGGGACGGTTCCTGGCTGGCGGGCAGTACTTC.